This entry lists 3 T cell receptor beta chains sequenced from one sample in a study of OX40 agonist ivuxolimab in advanced cancers. The assay was immunoSEQ multiplex PCR, and TCRdb's table has in-frame clones only and misses some. Of tens of thousands of clones in the sample, 70% to 90% were seen once. Sequencing used CD4+ or CD8+ T cells sorted from blood, obtained in a trial of the OX40 agonist ivuxolimab. The source is an adult with an advanced solid tumor such as melanoma, head and neck, liver or kidney cancer.

The chain combines TRBV15 with TRBJ2-7; 7 bases fit TRBD1. With V trimmed by 5 bases and J by 10 bases, 8 bases remained unmatched. This CDR3 comprises 12 residues. Germline CDR1 and CDR2: LNHNV and YYDKDF (reference sequence). CDR3 DNA: TGTGCCACCAGCGGGGACAGCAGCCACCAGTACTTC. Translating gives CATSGDSSHQYF.

This rearrangement joins TRBV6-1 to TRBJ2-3; D might be TRBD1 or TRBD2, each matching 6 bases. The CDR3 spans 17 residues. V was clipped by 2 bases and J by 1 base, with 16 bases between them. Germline V lookup: CDR1 MNHNS, CDR2 SASEGT. The CDR3 spells CASSETGGSGGTDTQYF. The CDR3 nucleotides read TGTGCCAGCAGTGAAACAGGAGGGTCAGGGGGCACAGATACGCAGTATTTT.

The chain combines TRBV10-1 with TRBJ1-1, with TRBD1 as a possible D gene (5 bases). CDR3 length: 16 amino acids. From germline, CDR1 is WNHNN and CDR2 SYGVQD (reference sequence). Trimming removed 0 bases from V and 0 bases from J, with 11 bases in between. This chain's CDR3 is CASSESRDLMNTEAFF. The CDR3 DNA reads TGCGCCAGCAGTGAGTCGAGGGACCTGATGAACACTGAAGCTTTCTTT.